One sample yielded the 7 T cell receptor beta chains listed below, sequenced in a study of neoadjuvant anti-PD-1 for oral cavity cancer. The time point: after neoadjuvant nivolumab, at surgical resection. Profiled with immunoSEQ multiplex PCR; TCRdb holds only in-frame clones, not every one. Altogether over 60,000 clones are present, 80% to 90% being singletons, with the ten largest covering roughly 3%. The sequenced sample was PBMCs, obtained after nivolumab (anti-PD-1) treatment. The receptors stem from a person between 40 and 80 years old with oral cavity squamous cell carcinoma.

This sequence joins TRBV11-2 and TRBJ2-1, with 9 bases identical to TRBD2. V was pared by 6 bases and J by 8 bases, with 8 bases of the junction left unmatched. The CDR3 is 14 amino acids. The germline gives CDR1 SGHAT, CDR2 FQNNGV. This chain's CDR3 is CASRRGGVRDEQFF. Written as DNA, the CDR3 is TGTGCCAGCAGGCGGGGGGGCGTTCGCGATGAGCAGTTCTTC.

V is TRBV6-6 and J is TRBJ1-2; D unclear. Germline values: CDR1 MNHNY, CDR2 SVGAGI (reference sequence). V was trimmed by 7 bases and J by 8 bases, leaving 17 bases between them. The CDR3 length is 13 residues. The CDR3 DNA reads TGTGCCAGCATCAACTCCTATCCCGGAGGCTACACCTTC. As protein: CASINSYPGGYTF.

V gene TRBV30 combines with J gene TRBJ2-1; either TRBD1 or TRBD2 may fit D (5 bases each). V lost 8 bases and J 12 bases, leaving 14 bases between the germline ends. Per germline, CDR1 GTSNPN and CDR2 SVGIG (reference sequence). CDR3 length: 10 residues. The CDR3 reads CAAGAPRQFF. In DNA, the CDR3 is TGTGCCGCCGGGGCCCCCCGGCAGTTCTTC. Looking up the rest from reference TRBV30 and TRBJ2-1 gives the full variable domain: SQTIHQWPATLVQPVGSPLSLECTVEGTSNPNLYWYRQAAGRGLQLLFYSVGIGQISSEVPQNLSASRPQDRQFILSSKKLLLSDSGFYLCAAGAPRQFFGPGTRLTVL.

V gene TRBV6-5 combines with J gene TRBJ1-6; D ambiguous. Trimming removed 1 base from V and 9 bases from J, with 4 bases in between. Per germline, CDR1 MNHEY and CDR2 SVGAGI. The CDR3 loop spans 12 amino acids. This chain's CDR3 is CASSYYRSPLHF. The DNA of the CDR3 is TGTGCCAGCAGTTACTACCGTTCACCCCTCCACTTT.

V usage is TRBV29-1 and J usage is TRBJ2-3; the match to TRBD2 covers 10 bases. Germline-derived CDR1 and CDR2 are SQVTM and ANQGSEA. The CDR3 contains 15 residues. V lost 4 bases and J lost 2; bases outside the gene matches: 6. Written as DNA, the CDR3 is TGCAGCGTTGGTAGTAGCGGGGGGTACACAGATACGCAGTATTTT. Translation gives CSVGSSGGYTDTQYF.

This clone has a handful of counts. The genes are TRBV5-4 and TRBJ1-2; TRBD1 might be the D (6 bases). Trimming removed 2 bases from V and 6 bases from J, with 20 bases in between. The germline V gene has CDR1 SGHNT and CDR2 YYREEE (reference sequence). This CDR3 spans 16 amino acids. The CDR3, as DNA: TGTGCCAGCAGCTTTCCGGGGGGCGCATTCAAGCATGGCTACACCTTC. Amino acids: CASSFPGGAFKHGYTF.

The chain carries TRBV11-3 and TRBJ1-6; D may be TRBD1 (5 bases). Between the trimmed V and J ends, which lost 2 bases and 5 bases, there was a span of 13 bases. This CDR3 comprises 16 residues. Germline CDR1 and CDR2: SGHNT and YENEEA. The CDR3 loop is CASSLFRREDNSPLHF. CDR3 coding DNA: TGTGCCAGCAGCTTATTCCGCAGGGAGGATAATTCACCCCTCCACTTT.